The 5 T cell receptor beta chains listed next were all sequenced from one sample in a study of kidney transplant recipient with SARS-CoV-2 infection. TCRdb re-derived calls from the reads in MiXCR, one entry per CDR3 protein. The table lists fewer than 250,000 distinct CDR3 sequences, 29% of them singletons. Source: a blood sample, taken at baseline and on approximately day 120 from a kidney transplant recipient. These TCRs come from a male patient younger than 45 who had COVID-19 and was a kidney transplant recipient. The T cells may partly be graft donor cells.

This clonotype has ten or more counts. The chain joins TRBV7-6 to TRBJ1-2; D is unclear. Germline CDR1 and CDR2: SGHVS and FNYEAQ. The V gene lost 4 bases and the J gene lost 4 bases, with 22 bases spanning the gap. This CDR3 contains 17 residues. The CDR3 bases are TGTGCCAGCAGCTATTCCGGTGAATCTCGAAAGACCTATGGCTACACCTTC. Amino acids: CASSYSGESRKTYGYTF. The full variable domain, with the rest looked up from reference TRBV7-6 and TRBJ1-2, is GAGVSQSPRYKVTKRGQDVALRCDPISGHVSLYWYRQALGQGPEFLTYFNYEAQQDKSGLPNDRFSAERPEGSISTLTIQRTEQRDSAMYRCASSYSGESRKTYGYTFGSGTRLTVV.

In regard to this clonotype: A much larger clone sits a single nucleotide away, making a read error possible. The rearrangement links TRBV2 to TRBJ1-1; a possible D gene is TRBD1 (5 bases). CDR1 and CDR2 from the germline V gene are SNHLY and FYNNEI. There are 15 residues in the CDR3. With 5 bases removed from V and 4 bases from J, the gap between germline ends came to 17 bases. The CDR3: CASSSRAAGGTEAFF. The CDR3 DNA reads as TGTGCCAGCAGTTCTCGGGCGGCCGGGGGCACTGAAGCTTTCTTT.

This clonotype was counted at least ten times. The chain links TRBV19 to TRBJ1-5, with a tentative D call TRBD1 (6 bases). Trimming removed 4 bases at V and 4 bases at J, with 14 bases between. Germline CDR1 and CDR2: LNHDA and SQIVND (reference sequence). The CDR3 has 15 amino acids. The CDR3 loop is CASSNEGGGNQPQHF. DNA for the CDR3: TGTGCCAGTAGTAATGAAGGGGGGGGTAATCAGCCCCAGCATTTT.

This rearrangement joins TRBV19 to TRBJ1-2; tentative D call: TRBD1 (5 bases). The germline V gene has CDR1 LNHDA and CDR2 SQIVND (reference sequence). This CDR3 region has 18 residues. Trimming removed 3 bases from V and 4 bases from J, with 24 bases in between. The CDR3 reads CASSIPGGGSGAIYGYTF. In nucleotides, the CDR3 is TGTGCCAGTAGTATCCCCGGGGGGGGGTCAGGAGCTATCTATGGCTACACCTTC.

This clonotype was seen at least ten times. This chain uses TRBV11-1 with TRBJ1-2; no clear D. The V gene's germline CDR1 is SGHAT and CDR2 FQDESV (reference sequence). V shed 10 bases and J shed 4 bases, with 22 bases lying between them. The CDR3 consists of 15 residues. The CDR3 nucleotides read TGTGCCACTAGAAAACGCTGGCAGGTCGTCTATGGCTACACCTTC. Its protein is CATRKRWQVVYGYTF.